This T cell receptor beta chain appears in the sequencing data of a study of shared clonotypes between healthy human individuals. CD4+ cells yielded CD45RA+ naive and CD45RA-negative memory subsets. At a deep level, the assay was run. The method was immunoSEQ multiplex PCR; TCRdb's version includes in-frame clones alone and lacks a portion of them. The table lists millions of clones, around 94% of them singletons, with over 0.12% in the top ten. The V segment lost 3 bases and the J segment 0 bases; nucleotides outside the gene matches: 2. CDR3 length equals 15 residues. From germline, CDR1 is SGHRS and CDR2 YFSETQ.

The source material was naive CD4+ T cells sorted from blood. Regarding subset: CD45RA+ positively selected. This clonotype was obtained from a man between 18 and 35 years old in good health. The chain joins TRBV5-1 to TRBJ1-1; the match to TRBD1 covers 10 bases. The CDR3 DNA follows: TGCGCCAGCAGCTGGGACAGGGGCATGAACACTGAAGCTTTCTTT. Its protein product is CASSWDRGMNTEAFF.